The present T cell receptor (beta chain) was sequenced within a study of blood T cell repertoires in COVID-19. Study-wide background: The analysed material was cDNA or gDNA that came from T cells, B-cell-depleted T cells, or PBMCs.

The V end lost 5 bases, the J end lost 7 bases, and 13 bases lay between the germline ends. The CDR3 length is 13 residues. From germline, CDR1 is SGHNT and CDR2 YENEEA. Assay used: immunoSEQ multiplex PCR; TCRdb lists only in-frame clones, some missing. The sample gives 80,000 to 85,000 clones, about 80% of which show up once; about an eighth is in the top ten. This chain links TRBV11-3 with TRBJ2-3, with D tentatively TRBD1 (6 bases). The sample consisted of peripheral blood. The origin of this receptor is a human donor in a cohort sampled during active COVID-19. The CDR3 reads CASSLGQHNTQYF. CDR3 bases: TGTGCCAGCAGCCTGGGACAACATAATACGCAGTATTTT.